This T cell receptor (beta chain) was documented in a study of blood T cells in healthy people across ages. A single count supports this clonotype. Its specificity is not known. It was with a sample-barcoded 5' primer and a J-beta primer mix that a second PCR of roughly 7 to 12 cycles was run. Each CDR3 protein is one row after TCRdb ran MiXCR on the 5' RACE reads. The table includes roughly 1.5 million distinct CDR3 sequences, roughly 43% detected once. Study-level points and caveats: Possibly confounding the expanded clonotype changes was the fact that donor CMV status was unknown.

The germline gives CDR1 MGHRA, CDR2 YSYEKL. The V end lost 1 base, the J end lost 3 bases, and 11 bases lay between the germline ends. The CDR3 has 15 amino acids. The TCR was taken from a woman aged 18-29 years in good health. The rearrangement links TRBV4-1 to TRBJ2-3; possibly TRBD1 or TRBD2 for D (5 bases each). Sequenced: blood. CDR3 in DNA: TGCGCCAGCAGCCAAGGGGGGATCGGGACAGATACGCAGTATTTT. Protein: CASSQGGIGTDTQYF.